This T cell receptor (beta chain) was retrieved from a study of T cells in Graves' hyperthyroidism and ophthalmopathy. Study-level findings and limits: Blood samples included most of the expanded thyroid clonotypes exceeding 0.001. Ophthalmopathy could be told apart from stable hyperthyroidism with a 13 V-J model.

This clonotype was recorded at least ten times. The antigen is not known. Researchers took RNA transcripts and amplified the TCR beta CDR3 regions from them. The HTBI primer set drove a first-round RT-PCR of the TCR CDR3. TCRdb reprocessed the multiplex PCR reads via MiXCR and lists one record per CDR3 protein. The top ten clones hold 33% of a sample with under 400,000 distinct CDR3 sequences, approximately 17% of them seen once. V dropped 3 bases and J dropped 4 bases, with 13 bases sitting between them. The CDR3 loop spans 15 amino acids. CDR1 MDHEN and CDR2 SYDVKM come from the germline V gene. Researchers defined stable Graves' hyperthyroidism as no ophthalmopathy progression within 18 months. The study based diagnoses on clinical symptoms, serum thyroxine and TRAb, thyroid ultrasound and orbital computed tomography.

This receptor was taken from a man aged 30 to 39 with Graves' hyperthyroidism. This chain uses TRBV28 with TRBJ1-5; possibly TRBD1 for D (6 bases). Material: blood. The CDR3 spells CASSLLFGQNQPQHF. For the CDR3, the DNA is TGTGCCAGCAGTTTGCTATTCGGACAGAATCAGCCCCAGCATTTT.